This T cell receptor (beta chain) was identified during a study of cytomegalovirus exposure and HLA in healthy donors. About the research overall: Later, an analysis reported that the 120 or so validation repertoires had used the same platform as the 550 to 750 first-cohort repertoires.

Findings of the study overall: Cytomegalovirus association was listed for 170 or so TCR beta chains. Rare sequences made up most TCRs, while some public TCRs were found in many donors.

The CDR3 is 15 amino acids. The ends lost 5 bases at V and 4 bases at J; junction bases unmatched: 6. The germline V gene has CDR1 LGHNT and CDR2 FRNRAP. TCRdb keeps only in-frame clones here, not all; method: immunoSEQ multiplex PCR. The sample holds some 100,000 clones; 86% are singletons and the top ten take approximately 4.9%. With regard to this clone: Its antigen is not identified.

The sequencing sample was made of PBMCs. The chain joins TRBV12-5 to TRBJ2-7, with 12 bases that match TRBD2. The sequence was obtained from a man aged 18 to 29 in good health and CMV-seronegative. Written as DNA, the CDR3 is TGTGCTAGTGGTCTGACTAGCGGGGGAGGGTACGAGCAGTACTTC. This encodes CASGLTSGGGYEQYF. Complete variable domain (other parts from reference TRBV12-5 and TRBJ2-7): DARVTQTPRHKVTEMGQEVTMRCQPILGHNTVFWYRQTMMQGLELLAYFRNRAPLDDSGMPKDRFSAEMPDATLATLKIQPSEPRDSAVYFCASGLTSGGGYEQYFGPGTRLTVT.